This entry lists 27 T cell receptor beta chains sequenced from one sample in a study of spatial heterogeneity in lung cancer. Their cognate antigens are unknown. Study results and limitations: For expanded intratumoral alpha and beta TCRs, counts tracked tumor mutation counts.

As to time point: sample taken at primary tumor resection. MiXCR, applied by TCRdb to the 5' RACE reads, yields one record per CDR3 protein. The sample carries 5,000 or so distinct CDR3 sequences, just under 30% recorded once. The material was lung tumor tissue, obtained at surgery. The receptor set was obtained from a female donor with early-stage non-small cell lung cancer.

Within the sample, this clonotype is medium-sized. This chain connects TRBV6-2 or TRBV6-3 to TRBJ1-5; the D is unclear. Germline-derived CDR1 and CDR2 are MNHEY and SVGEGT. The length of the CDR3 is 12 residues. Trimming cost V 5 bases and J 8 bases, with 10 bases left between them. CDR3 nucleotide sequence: TGTGCCAGCAGTGACCCGGCAGAGCCCCAGCATTTT. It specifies CASSDPAEPQHF.

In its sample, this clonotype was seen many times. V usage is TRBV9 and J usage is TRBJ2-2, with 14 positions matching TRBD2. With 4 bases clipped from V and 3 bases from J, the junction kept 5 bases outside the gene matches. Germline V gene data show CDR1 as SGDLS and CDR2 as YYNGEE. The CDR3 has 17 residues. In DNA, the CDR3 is TGTGCCAGCAGCCCAGGGACTAGCGGGGGATACACCGGGGAGCTGTTTTTT. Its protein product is CASSPGTSGGYTGELFF.

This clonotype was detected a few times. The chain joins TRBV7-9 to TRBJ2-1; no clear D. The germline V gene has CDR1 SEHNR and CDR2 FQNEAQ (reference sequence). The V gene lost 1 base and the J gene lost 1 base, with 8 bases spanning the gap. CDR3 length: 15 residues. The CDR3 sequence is CASSLDADSYNEQFF. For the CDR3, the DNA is TGTGCCAGCAGCTTAGATGCGGATTCCTACAATGAGCAGTTCTTC.

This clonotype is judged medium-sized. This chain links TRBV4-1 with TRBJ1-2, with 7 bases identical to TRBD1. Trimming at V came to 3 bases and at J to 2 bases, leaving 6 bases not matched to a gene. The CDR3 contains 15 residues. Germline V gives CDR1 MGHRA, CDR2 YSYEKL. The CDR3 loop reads CASSQDDRANYGYTF. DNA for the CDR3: TGCGCCAGCAGCCAGGATGACAGGGCCAACTATGGCTACACCTTC.

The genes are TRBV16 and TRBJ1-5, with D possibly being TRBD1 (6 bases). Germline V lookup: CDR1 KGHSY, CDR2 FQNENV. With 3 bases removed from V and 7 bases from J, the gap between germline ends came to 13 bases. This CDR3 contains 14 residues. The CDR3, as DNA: TGTGCCAGCAGCCACCTTCAGGGGTACCAGCCCCAGCATTTT. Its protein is CASSHLQGYQPQHF.

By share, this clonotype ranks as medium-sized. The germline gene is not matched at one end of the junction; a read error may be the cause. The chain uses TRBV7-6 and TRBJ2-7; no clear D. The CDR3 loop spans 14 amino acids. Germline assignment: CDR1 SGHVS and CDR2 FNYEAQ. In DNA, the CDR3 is TGTGCCAGCAGCTTAATTGGACCCTCCGACGAGCAGTACTTC. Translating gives CASSLIGPSDEQYF.

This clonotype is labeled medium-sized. The CDR3 region is CASRTGDRGGDTEAFF. CDR3 bases: TGTGCCAGCAGGACGGGGGACAGGGGCGGGGACACTGAAGCTTTCTTT. The rearrangement links TRBV27 to TRBJ1-1, with 10 nucleotides matching TRBD1. Germline V gives CDR1 MNHEY, CDR2 SMNVEV (reference sequence). This CDR3 contains 16 residues. With 6 bases clipped from V and 3 bases from J, the junction kept 10 bases outside the gene matches.

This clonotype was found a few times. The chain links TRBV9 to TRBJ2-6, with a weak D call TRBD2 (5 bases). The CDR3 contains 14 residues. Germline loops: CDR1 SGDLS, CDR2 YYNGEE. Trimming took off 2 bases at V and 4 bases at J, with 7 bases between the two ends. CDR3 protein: CASSVGSGANVLTF. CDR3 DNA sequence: TGTGCCAGCAGCGTGGGGAGCGGGGCCAACGTCCTGACTTTC.

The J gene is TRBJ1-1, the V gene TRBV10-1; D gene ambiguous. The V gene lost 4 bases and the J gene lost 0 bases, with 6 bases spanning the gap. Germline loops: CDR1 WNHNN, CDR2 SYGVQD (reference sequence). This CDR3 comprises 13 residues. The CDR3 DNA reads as TGCGCCAGCAGTGTTGACCTGAACACTGAAGCTTTCTTT. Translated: CASSVDLNTEAFF.

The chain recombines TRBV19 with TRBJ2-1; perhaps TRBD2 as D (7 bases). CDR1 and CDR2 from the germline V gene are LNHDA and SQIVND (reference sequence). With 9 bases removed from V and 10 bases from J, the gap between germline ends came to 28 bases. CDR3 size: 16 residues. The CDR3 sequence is CASTNIRGGGSEEQFF. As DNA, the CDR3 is TGTGCCAGCACTAATATACGCGGGGGCGGATCTGAGGAGCAGTTCTTC.

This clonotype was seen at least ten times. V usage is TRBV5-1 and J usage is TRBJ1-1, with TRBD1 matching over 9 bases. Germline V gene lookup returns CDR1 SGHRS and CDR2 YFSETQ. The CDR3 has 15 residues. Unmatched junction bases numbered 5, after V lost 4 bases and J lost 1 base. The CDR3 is CASSQGQGWNTEAFF. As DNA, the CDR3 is TGCGCCAGCAGCCAGGGACAGGGATGGAACACTGAAGCTTTCTTT.

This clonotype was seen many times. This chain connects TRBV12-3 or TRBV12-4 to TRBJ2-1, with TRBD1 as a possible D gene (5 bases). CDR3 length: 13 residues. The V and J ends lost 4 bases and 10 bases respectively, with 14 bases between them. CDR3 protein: CASSSQGAGEQFF. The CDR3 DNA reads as TGTGCCAGCAGTTCCCAGGGCGCCGGGGAGCAGTTCTTC.

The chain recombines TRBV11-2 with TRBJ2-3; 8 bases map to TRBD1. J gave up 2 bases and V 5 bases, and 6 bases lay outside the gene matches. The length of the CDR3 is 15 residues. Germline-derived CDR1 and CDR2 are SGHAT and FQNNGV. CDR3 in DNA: TGTGCCAGCAGCCGCGACAGGGGACCCACAGATACGCAGTATTTT. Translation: CASSRDRGPTDTQYF.

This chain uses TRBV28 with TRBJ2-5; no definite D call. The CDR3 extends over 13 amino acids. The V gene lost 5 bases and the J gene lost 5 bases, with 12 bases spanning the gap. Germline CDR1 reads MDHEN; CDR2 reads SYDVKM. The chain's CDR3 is CASSMVPLETQYF. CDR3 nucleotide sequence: TGTGCCAGCAGTATGGTCCCGCTGGAGACCCAGTACTTC.

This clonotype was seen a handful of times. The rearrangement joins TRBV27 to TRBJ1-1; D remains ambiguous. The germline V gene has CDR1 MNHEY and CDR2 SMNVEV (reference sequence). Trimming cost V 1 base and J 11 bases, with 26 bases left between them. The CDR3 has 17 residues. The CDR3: CASSLYTPARSYVPAFF. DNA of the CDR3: TGTGCCAGCAGTTTATATACCCCCGCGAGGTCCTATGTACCGGCTTTCTTT.

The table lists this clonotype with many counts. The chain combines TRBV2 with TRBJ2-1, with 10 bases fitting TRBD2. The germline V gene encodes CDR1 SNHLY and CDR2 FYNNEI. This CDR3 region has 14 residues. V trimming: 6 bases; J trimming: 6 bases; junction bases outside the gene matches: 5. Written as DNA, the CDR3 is TGTGCCAGCAGGAGCGGGGGGGCTTTCAATGAGCAGTTCTTC. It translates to CASRSGGAFNEQFF.

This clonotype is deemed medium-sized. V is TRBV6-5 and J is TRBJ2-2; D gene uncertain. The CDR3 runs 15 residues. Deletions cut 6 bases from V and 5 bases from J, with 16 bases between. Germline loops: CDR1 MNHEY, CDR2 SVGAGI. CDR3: CASSRTMELTGELFF. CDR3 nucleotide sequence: TGTGCCAGCAGCCGAACGATGGAACTTACCGGGGAGCTGTTTTTT.

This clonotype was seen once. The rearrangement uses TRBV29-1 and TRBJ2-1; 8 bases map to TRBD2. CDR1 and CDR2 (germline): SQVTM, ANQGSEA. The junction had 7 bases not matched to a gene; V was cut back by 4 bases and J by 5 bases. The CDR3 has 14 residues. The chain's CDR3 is CSVVGPAGDNEQFF. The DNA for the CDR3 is TGCAGCGTTGTGGGGCCAGCGGGGGACAATGAGCAGTTCTTC.

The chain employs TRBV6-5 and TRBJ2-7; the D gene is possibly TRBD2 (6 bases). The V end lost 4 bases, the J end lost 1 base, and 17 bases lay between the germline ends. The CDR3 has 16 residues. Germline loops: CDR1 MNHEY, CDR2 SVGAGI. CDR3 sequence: CASSSKWARESYEQYF. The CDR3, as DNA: TGTGCCAGCAGTTCTAAGTGGGCCCGGGAGTCCTACGAGCAGTACTTC.

Written as DNA, the CDR3 is TGTGCCAGCAGCTTAAGAGGGGATGAGCAGTTCTTC. Translation: CASSLRGDEQFF. This chain joins TRBV7-2 and TRBJ2-1; D tentatively fits TRBD1 or TRBD2 (5 bases each). The V end lost 2 bases, the J end lost 8 bases, and 7 bases lay between the germline ends. Germline CDR1 reads SGHTA; CDR2 reads FQGNSA. The CDR3 has 12 residues.

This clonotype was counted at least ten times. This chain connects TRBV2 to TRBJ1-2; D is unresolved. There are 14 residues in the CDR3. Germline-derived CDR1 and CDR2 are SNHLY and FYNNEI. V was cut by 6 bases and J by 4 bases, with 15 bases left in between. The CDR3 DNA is TGTGCCAGCAGCGTAGCTAGGGAGAGCTATGGCTACACCTTC. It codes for CASSVARESYGYTF.

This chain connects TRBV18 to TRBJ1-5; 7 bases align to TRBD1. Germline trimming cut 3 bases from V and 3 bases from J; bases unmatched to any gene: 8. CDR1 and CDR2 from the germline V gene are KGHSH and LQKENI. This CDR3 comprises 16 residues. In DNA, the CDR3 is TGTGCCAGCTCACCCACAGGGGTGGCCCCCAATCAGCCCCAGCATTTT. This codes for CASSPTGVAPNQPQHF.

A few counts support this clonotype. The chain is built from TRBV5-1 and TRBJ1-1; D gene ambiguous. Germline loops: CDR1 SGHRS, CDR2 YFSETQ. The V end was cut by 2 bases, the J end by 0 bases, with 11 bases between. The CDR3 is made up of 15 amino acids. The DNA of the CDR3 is TGCGCCAGCAGCTTTTCGGGTTGGGTGAACACTGAAGCTTTCTTT. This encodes CASSFSGWVNTEAFF.

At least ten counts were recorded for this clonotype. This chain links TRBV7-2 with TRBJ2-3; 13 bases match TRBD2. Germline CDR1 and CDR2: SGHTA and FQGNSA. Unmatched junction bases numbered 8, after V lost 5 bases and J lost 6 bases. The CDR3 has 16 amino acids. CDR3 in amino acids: CASSAELAGGRDTQYF. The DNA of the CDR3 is TGTGCCAGCAGCGCGGAACTAGCGGGGGGGCGGGATACGCAGTATTTT. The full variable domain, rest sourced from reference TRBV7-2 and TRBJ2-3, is GAGVSQSPSNKVTEKGKDVELRCDPISGHTALYWYRQSLGQGLEFLIYFQGNSAPDKSGLPSDRFSAERTGGSVSTLTIQRTQQEDSAVYLCASSAELAGGRDTQYFGPGTRLTVL.

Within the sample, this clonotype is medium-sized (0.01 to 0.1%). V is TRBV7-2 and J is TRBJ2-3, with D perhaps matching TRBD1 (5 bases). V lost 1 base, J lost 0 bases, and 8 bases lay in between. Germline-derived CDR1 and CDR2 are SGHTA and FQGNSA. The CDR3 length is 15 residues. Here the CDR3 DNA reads TGTGCCAGCAGCTTAGGCCAGGGCAGCACAGATACGCAGTATTTT. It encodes CASSLGQGSTDTQYF.

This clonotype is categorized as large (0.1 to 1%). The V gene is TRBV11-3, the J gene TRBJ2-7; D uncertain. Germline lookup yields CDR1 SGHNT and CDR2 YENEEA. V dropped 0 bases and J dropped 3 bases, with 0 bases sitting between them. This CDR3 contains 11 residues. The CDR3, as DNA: TGTGCCAGCAGCTTAGACTACGAGCAGTACTTC. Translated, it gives CASSLDYEQYF.

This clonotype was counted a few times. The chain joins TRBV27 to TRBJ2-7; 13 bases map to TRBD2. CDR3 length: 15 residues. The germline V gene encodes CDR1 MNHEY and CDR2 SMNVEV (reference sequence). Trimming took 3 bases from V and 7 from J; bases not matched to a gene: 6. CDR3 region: CASSLTSGRLVEQYF. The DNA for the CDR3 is TGTGCCAGCAGTTTGACTAGCGGGAGGTTGGTAGAGCAGTACTTC.